This T cell receptor beta chain was identified during a study of blood T cell repertoires in COVID-19. Sequencing used immunoSEQ multiplex PCR; TCRdb keeps in-frame clones, though not all of them. In the table there are approximately 120,000 clones, roughly 79% of which are singletons. V was clipped by 3 bases and J by 1 base, with 7 bases between them. Looked up from germline, CDR1 is SGDLS and CDR2 is YYNGEE. The CDR3 extends over 13 amino acids. The table lists this clone with a count of one. The clonotype was recovered from a human donor in a cohort sampled during active COVID-19. V usage is TRBV9 and J usage is TRBJ1-1; perhaps TRBD1 as D (5 bases). Sample: peripheral blood. The CDR3 DNA sequence: TGTGCCAGCAGCGCCCAGGGGAACACTGAAGCTTTCTTT. Its protein is CASSAQGNTEAFF.